Listed below are T cell receptor beta chains from one sample, sequenced in a study of T cell responses to AZD1222 COVID-19 vaccine. Here immunoSEQ multiplex PCR was the method, and the copy in TCRdb shows in-frame clones only, minus some. Altogether roughly 100,000 clones are present, roughly nine tenths being singletons, with the ten largest covering approximately 1.3%. Sequences were derived from peripheral blood, sampled on day 0 of AZD1222 vaccination. The receptors here all came from an adult in good health. CDR3s include the opening cysteine and the closing phenylalanine or tryptophan. The order of the fields is D gene, CDR3 length, clone size, V gene, J gene, CDR3 protein, CDR3 DNA. The D gene is left open where the match is weak. The size of a clone is reported for some rows only, either as once, few or many, or as a class for expanded clones.

>-|14|once|TRBV11-3|TRBJ1-1
CASTKRTGGTEAFF
TGTGCCAGCACCAAAAGGACGGGAGGGACTGAAGCTTTCTTT
>TRBD1|12|-|TRBV30|TRBJ1-2
CAWRDSGYGYTF
TGTGCCTGGCGGGACAGCGGTTATGGCTACACCTTC
>-|14|once|TRBV7-2|TRBJ1-4
CASSQGGWDEKLFF
TGTGCCAGCAGCCAAGGGGGGTGGGATGAAAAACTGTTTTTT
>-|11|-|TRBV12-3/TRBV12-4|TRBJ1-4
CASSLQEKLFF
TGTGCCAGCAGTTTACAAGAAAAACTGTTTTTT
>-|13|-|TRBV2|TRBJ1-2
CASSESQVYGYTF
TGTGCCAGCAGTGAATCTCAGGTCTATGGCTACACCTTC
>-|13|once|TRBV6-6|TRBJ2-3
CASSLIVGDTQYF
TGTGCCAGCAGTTTAATAGTCGGCGATACGCAGTATTTT
>TRBD1|14|-|TRBV7-2|TRBJ2-3
CASSLERGPDTQYF
TGTGCCAGCAGCTTAGAAAGGGGGCCAGATACGCAGTATTTT
>-|15|-|TRBV27|TRBJ1-5
CASSLSSALGQPQHF
TGTGCCAGCAGTTTATCCTCCGCCTTGGGTCAGCCCCAGCATTTT
>TRBD1|14|-|TRBV30|TRBJ1-2
CAWGLDRGDYGYTF
TGTGCCTGGGGGCTTGACAGGGGGGACTATGGCTACACCTTC
>TRBD1|17|-|TRBV14|TRBJ1-2
CASSQERWDRGRGGYTF
TGTGCCAGCAGCCAAGAACGGTGGGACAGGGGGCGCGGTGGCTACACCTTC
>TRBD1|15|-|TRBV14|TRBJ2-7
CASSRPGQASYEQYF
TGTGCCAGCAGCCGACCGGGACAGGCCAGCTACGAGCAGTACTTC
>TRBD1|15|-|TRBV27|TRBJ2-7
CASRPGGADSYEQYF
TGTGCCAGCCGGCCAGGGGGAGCTGACTCCTACGAGCAGTACTTC
>TRBD1|16|-|TRBV19|TRBJ2-1
CASTEHPGTASNEQFF
TGTGCCAGTACCGAACATCCCGGGACAGCAAGTAATGAGCAGTTCTTC
>TRBD1|15|-|TRBV7-9|TRBJ1-4
CASSFPTGGMEKLFF
TGTGCCAGCAGCTTTCCGACAGGGGGAATGGAAAAACTGTTTTTT
>-|14|-|TRBV7-3|TRBJ1-1
CASSLMGQNTEAFF
TGTGCCAGCAGCTTAATGGGGCAGAACACTGAAGCTTTCTTT
>-|15|-|TRBV15|TRBJ2-7
CATSRDSAGRYEQYF
TGTGCCACCAGCAGAGACTCGGCAGGGAGGTACGAGCAGTACTTC
>TRBD1|14|-|TRBV27|TRBJ1-1
CASSLRQGHTEAFF
TGTGCCAGCAGTCTTCGACAGGGACACACTGAAGCTTTCTTT